This T cell receptor beta chain originates from a study of Ad26.COV2.S vaccination and SARS-CoV-2 variants. Across the whole study: Donor got 5x10^10 or 1x10^11 viral particles of Ad26.COV2.S. Study findings and constraints: Vaccine recipients surpassed placebo recipients in spike-specific TCR breadth. Comparability of non-spike TCR breadth was observed across vaccine and placebo recipients.

Treatment given: 15 to 20 received Ad26.COV2.S at low or high dose, single or two shots; roughly 5 received placebo; per-sample allocation not given. Day 63 following the first vaccine or placebo injection was when the samples were taken. Concerning this clone itself: Its antigen is unknown.

The protocol was immunoSEQ multiplex PCR, while the TCRdb copy is restricted to in-frame clones and leaves out a portion. The sample holds about 410,000 clones, approximately 90% seen once. This CDR3 contains 13 residues. The V gene lost 3 bases and the J gene lost 5 bases, with 10 bases spanning the gap. Per the germline V gene, CDR1 is LNHDA and CDR2 is SQIVND (reference sequence). The clonotype comes from a person aged 18-60 years who received the Ad26.COV2.S COVID-19 vaccine or a placebo. The chain links TRBV19 to TRBJ2-5; D unresolved. The source material was peripheral blood, sampled in a trial of Ad26.COV2.S vaccine versus placebo. CDR3: CASSIYPTETQYF. In DNA, the CDR3 is TGTGCCAGTAGTATCTACCCCACCGAGACCCAGTACTTC.